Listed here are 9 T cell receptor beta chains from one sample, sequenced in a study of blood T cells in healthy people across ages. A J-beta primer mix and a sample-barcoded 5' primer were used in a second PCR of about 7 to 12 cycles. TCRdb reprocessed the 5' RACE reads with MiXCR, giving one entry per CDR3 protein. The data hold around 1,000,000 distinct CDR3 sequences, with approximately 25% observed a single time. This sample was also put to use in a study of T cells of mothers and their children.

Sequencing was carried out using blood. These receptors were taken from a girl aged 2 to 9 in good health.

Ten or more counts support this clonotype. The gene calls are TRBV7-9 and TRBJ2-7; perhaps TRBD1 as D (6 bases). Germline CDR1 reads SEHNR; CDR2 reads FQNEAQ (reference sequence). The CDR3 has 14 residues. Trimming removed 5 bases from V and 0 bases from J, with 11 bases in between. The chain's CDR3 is CASSEPGHSYEQYF. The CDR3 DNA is TGTGCCAGCAGCGAACCGGGACACTCCTACGAGCAGTACTTC.

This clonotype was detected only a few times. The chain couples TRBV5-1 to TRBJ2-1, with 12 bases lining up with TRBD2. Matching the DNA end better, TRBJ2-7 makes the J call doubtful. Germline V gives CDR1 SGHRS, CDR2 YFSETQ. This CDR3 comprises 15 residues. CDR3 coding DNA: TGCGCCAGCAGCTTGGAACTAGCGGGGGGTAACGAGCAGTACTTC. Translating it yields CASSLELAGGNEQYF.

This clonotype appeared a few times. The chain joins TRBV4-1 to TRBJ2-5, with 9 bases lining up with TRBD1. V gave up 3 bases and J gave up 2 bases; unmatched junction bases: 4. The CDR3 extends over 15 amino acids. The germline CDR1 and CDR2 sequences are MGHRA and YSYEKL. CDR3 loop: CASSHEDRGQETQYF. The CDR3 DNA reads TGCGCCAGCAGCCATGAGGACAGGGGACAAGAGACCCAGTACTTC.

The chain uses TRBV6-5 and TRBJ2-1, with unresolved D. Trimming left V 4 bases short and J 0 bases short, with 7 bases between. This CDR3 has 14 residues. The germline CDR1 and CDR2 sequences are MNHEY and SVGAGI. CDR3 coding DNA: TGTGCCAGCAGTTCCCTGGCCTCCTACAATGAGCAGTTCTTC. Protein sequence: CASSSLASYNEQFF.

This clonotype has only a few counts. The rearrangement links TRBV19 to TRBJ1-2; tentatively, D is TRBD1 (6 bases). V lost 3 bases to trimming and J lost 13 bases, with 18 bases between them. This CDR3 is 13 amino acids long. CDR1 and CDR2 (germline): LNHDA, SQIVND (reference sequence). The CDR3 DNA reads TGTGCCAGTAGTATTGCATTATGGGACACTTTCACCTTC. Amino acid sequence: CASSIALWDTFTF.

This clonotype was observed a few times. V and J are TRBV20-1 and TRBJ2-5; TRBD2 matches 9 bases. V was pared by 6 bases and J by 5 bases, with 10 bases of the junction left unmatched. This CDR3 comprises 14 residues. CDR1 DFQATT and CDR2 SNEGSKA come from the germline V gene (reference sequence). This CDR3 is CSARGLAGWETQYF. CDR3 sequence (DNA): TGCAGTGCCAGGGGACTAGCAGGATGGGAGACCCAGTACTTC.

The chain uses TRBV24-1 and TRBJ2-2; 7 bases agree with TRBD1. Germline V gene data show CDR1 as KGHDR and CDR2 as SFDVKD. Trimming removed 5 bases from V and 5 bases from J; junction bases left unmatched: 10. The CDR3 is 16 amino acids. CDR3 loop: CATSASLGRGTGELFF. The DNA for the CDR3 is TGTGCCACCAGTGCTTCTTTGGGCAGGGGGACCGGGGAGCTGTTTTTT.

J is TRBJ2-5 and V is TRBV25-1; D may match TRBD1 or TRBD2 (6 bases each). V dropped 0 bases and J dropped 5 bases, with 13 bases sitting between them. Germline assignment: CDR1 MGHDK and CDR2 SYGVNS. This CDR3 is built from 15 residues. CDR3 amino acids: CASSEYDWGAETQYF. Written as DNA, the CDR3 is TGTGCCAGCAGTGAATATGACTGGGGGGCTGAGACCCAGTACTTC.

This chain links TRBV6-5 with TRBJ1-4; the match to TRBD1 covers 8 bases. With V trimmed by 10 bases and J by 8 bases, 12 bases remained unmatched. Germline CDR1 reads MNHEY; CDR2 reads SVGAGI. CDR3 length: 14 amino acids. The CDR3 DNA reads TGTGCCACCCACAGGGGGTCGGGGGAAGAAAAACTGTTTTTT. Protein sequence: CATHRGSGEEKLFF.